A single sample is the source of the 8 T cell receptor beta chains below, sequenced in a study of blood T cell repertoires in COVID-19. The assay was immunoSEQ multiplex PCR, and TCRdb's table has in-frame clones only and misses some. The sample gives over 200,000 clones, around 86% of which show up once; more than 8.5% is in the top ten. The sequencing sample was made of PBMCs or T cells enriched from blood (not recorded which). The receptors come from a woman aged 45-59 years with acute COVID-19.

Only one count was recorded for this clone. The rearrangement joins TRBV27 to TRBJ2-6; D is perhaps TRBD1 (6 bases). Germline assignment: CDR1 MNHEY and CDR2 SMNVEV (reference sequence). With 8 bases removed from V and 1 base from J, the gap between germline ends came to 9 bases. The CDR3 is 14 amino acids. The CDR3 DNA sequence: TGTGCCAGCGCCGACAGGTCTGGGGCCAACGTCCTGACTTTC. This encodes CASADRSGANVLTF.

The CDR3 here is CASTPGLGNNEQFF. DNA of the CDR3: TGTGCCAGCACCCCGGGACTAGGTAACAATGAGCAGTTCTTC. This chain uses TRBV7-3 with TRBJ2-1; 8 bases map to TRBD2. Germline trimming cut 7 bases from V and 5 bases from J; bases unmatched to any gene: 7. This CDR3 region has 14 residues. Per germline, CDR1 SGHTA and CDR2 FQGTGA.

V and J are TRBV15 and TRBJ1-5, with TRBD1 matching 8 bases. The CDR3 has 17 residues. Germline V gene sequence: CDR1 LNHNV, CDR2 YYDKDF (reference sequence). Trimming took 0 bases from V and 6 from J; bases not matched to a gene: 10. CDR3 in amino acids: CATSRDHGQGYGQPQHF. In DNA form, the CDR3 reads TGTGCCACCAGCAGAGATCACGGACAGGGTTACGGTCAGCCCCAGCATTTT.

The CDR3 nucleotides read TGTGCCTGGAGCTCTAGCGGGGGGCACAATGAGCAGTTCTTC. Amino acids: CAWSSSGGHNEQFF. The chain is built from TRBV30 and TRBJ2-1, with 11 bases fitting TRBD2. V shed 3 bases, J shed 5 bases, and the junction held 3 bases outside the gene matches. Germline V gene data show CDR1 as GTSNPN and CDR2 as SVGIG (reference sequence). There are 14 residues in the CDR3.

The chain employs TRBV5-1 and TRBJ2-5, with 7 bases aligning to TRBD2. CDR3 length: 14 residues. Germline V gives CDR1 SGHRS, CDR2 YFSETQ. Trimming cost V 4 bases and J 5 bases; bases outside gene matches: 8. The CDR3: CASSQPGLIETQYF. DNA of the CDR3: TGCGCCAGCAGCCAACCGGGACTAATCGAGACCCAGTACTTC. The complete variable domain, with remaining parts taken from reference TRBV5-1 and TRBJ2-5, reads KAGVTQTPRYLIKTRGQQVTLSCSPISGHRSVSWYQQTPGQGLQFLFEYFSETQRNKGNFPGRFSGRQFSNSRSEMNVSTLELGDSALYLCASSQPGLIETQYFGPGTRLLVL.

In its sample, this clone was seen a few times. This specimen includes other DNA sequences encoding the same CDR3. The rearrangement uses TRBV9 and TRBJ2-5; no clear D. V lost 2 bases to trimming and J lost 0 bases, with 5 bases between them. Germline loops: CDR1 SGDLS, CDR2 YYNGEE. This CDR3 spans 13 amino acids. CDR3 bases: TGTGCCAGCAGCGTTACAGACCAAGAGACCCAGTACTTC. This codes for CASSVTDQETQYF.

The chain links TRBV7-5 to TRBJ1-5; the D call in the table, TRBD1, was not verified against the DNA. TRBV7-5 is assigned pseudogene status. CDR3 size: 17 residues. The CDR3, as DNA: TGTGCCAGAAGCCATGACAGGGGCCCCTATAGCAATCAGCCCCAGCATTTT. Translation: CARSHDRGPYSNQPQHF.

The gene calls are TRBV6-5 and TRBJ1-2, with 10 positions matching TRBD1. The germline gives CDR1 MNHEY, CDR2 SVGAGI. V dropped 7 bases and J dropped 7; count of bases not matched to a gene: 6. CDR3 length: 13 residues. The CDR3 region is CASKPGQGPGYTF. In nucleotides, the CDR3 is TGTGCCAGCAAACCGGGACAGGGGCCTGGCTACACCTTC.